This TCR beta chain was observed in a study of cytomegalovirus exposure and HLA in healthy donors. Primers: 60 Vbeta forward and 13 Jbeta reverse. Profiling relied on immunoSEQ multiplex PCR, and the TCRdb table lists in-frame clones only, not all of them. Its table records over 50,000 clones. Study conclusions and caveats: In a later analysis, at a false discovery rate of 0.05, about 17,000 TCR beta sequences matched HLA alleles. DRB1 showed the most TCR associations and HLA-C the fewest in a later analysis, as rates varied by HLA locus. CMV serostatus was the sole immune exposure information available.

These donors, healthy bone marrow donors, were studied. Remarks on this clone: Its target is unknown.

The V end lost 1 base, the J end lost 3 bases, and 15 bases lay between the germline ends. Germline V gene sequence: CDR1 MGHRA, CDR2 YSYEKL. The CDR3 is 17 amino acids. This TCR came from a man between 45 and 60 years old in good health and CMV-seropositive. The sample comprised PBMCs. This sequence joins TRBV4-1 and TRBJ1-4; D is unresolved. The CDR3 region has the DNA TGCGCCAGCAGCCAAGCTCCACTAGGGCTGGCTAATGAAAAACTGTTTTTT. Translated: CASSQAPLGLANEKLFF.